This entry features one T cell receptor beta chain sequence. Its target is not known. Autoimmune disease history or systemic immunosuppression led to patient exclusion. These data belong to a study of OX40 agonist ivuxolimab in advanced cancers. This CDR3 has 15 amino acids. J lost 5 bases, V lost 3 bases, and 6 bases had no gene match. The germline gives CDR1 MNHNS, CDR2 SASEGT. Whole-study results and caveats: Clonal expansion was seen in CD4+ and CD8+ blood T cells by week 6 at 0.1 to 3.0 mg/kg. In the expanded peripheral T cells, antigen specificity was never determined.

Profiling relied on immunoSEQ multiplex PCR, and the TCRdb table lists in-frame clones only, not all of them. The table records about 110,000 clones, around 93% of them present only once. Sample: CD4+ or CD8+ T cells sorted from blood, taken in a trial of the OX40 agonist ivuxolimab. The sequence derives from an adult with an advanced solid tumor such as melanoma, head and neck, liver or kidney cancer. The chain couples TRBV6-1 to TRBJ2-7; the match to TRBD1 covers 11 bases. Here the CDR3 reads CASSDWGQGVHEQYF. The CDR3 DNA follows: TGTGCCAGCAGTGATTGGGGACAGGGGGTCCACGAGCAGTACTTC.